The sequence of this T cell receptor beta chain was determined in a study of graft-versus-host responses after intestinal transplantation. Study-wide context: Anti-thymocyte globulin was used for induction in all recipients, who then took tacrolimus and steroids for approximately three years.

General study findings and limits: The study found high graft-versus-host to host-versus-graft clonal ratios in allografts of patients with graft-donor T cell macrochimerism. Early post-transplant HvG declines were associated with peak circulating GvH clone levels.

In regard to this clone: Antigen unknown.

Deletions cut 1 base from V and 6 bases from J, with 12 bases between. CDR3 length equals 15 residues. Germline V gives CDR1 SGHTA, CDR2 FQGNSA. Sequenced by immunoSEQ multiplex PCR; TCRdb stores in-frame clones only, minus some. The sample lists about 89,000 clones; 93% were seen once. The material sequenced was unstimulated CD8+ T cells sorted from spleen or lymph node cells, taken before intestinal transplant. The origin of this receptor is a human donor who received an intestinal transplant. The J gene is TRBJ2-2, the V gene TRBV7-2; tentatively, D is TRBD2 (7 bases). Here the CDR3 DNA reads TGTGCCAGCAGCTTAGAGGGGGGGCCCGCCGGGGAGCTGTTTTTT. Translated: CASSLEGGPAGELFF.